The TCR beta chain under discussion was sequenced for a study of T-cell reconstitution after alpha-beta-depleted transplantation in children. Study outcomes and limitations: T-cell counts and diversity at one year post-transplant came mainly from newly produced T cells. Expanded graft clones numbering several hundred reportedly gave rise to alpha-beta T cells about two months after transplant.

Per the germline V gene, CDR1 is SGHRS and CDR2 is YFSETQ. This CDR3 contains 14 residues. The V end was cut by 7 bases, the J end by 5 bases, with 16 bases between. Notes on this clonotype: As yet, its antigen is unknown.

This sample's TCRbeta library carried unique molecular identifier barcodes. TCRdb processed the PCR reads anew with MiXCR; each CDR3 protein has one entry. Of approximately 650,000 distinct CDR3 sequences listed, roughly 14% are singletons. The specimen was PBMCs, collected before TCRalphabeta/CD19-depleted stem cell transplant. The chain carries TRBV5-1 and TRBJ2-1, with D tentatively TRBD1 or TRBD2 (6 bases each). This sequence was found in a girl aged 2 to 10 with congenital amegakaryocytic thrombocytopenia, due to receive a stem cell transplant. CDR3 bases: TGCGCCAGCCGGGGGCCGGGGGTTCACAATGAGCAGTTCTTC. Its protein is CASRGPGVHNEQFF.